Listed here is a single TCR beta chain. Antigen unknown. Libraries were prepared by immunoSEQ multiplex PCR; TCRdb keeps only in-frame clonotypes and omits some of them. The sample lists 120,000 or so clones, 84% occurring once. The sample originates from a study of identifying expanded T cells in peripheral blood. Broader study findings: About 1.2 clones differed between technical replicates, versus around 15 and 18 over time. Roughly two-week clone count variance significantly increased as total template count grew.

Collection occurred without any documented infections or immune events in donors. Germline V gene sequence: CDR1 SGHDT, CDR2 YYEEEE. The trim removed 4 bases at V and 1 base at J, leaving 7 bases unmatched. This CDR3 has 15 amino acids. The chain recombines TRBV5-6 with TRBJ2-7; the match to TRBD1 covers 8 bases. This receptor was obtained from a person aged 18 to 70 in good health. Sequences were obtained from blood. This CDR3 is CASSADRAFSYEQYF. The CDR3, as DNA: TGTGCCAGCAGCGCGGACAGGGCCTTTTCCTACGAGCAGTACTTC.